The 20 T cell receptor beta chains reported below all come from one sample, sequenced in a study of cytomegalovirus exposure and HLA in healthy donors. Clones were read by immunoSEQ multiplex PCR, and TCRdb kept only the in-frame ones, dropping some. There are approximately 120,000 clones in the sample; about 96% occur only once, and 1.5% to 2% lies in the top ten. The sequenced sample consisted of PBMCs. Receptors were obtained from a man younger than 35 in good health and CMV-seronegative.

This clone was seen once. This rearrangement joins TRBV25-1 to TRBJ1-2; 10 bases agree with TRBD1. Trimming cost V 3 bases and J 2 bases; bases outside gene matches: 3. The V gene's germline CDR1 is MGHDK and CDR2 SYGVNS. The CDR3 has 15 amino acids. DNA for the CDR3: TGTGCCAGCAGTGACCTGGACAGGGGGAACTATGGCTACACCTTC. Its translation is CASSDLDRGNYGYTF.

The V call is TRBV9, the J call TRBJ2-5; 10 positions match TRBD1. V lost 0 bases, J lost 1 base, and 9 bases stayed unmatched. CDR1 is SGDLS, CDR2 YYNGEE, per germline. This CDR3 contains 18 residues. This chain's CDR3 is CASSVATGTGATQETQYF. The CDR3 DNA reads TGTGCCAGCAGCGTAGCGACGGGGACAGGGGCAACCCAAGAGACCCAGTACTTC.

The chain recombines TRBV5-1 with TRBJ2-7, with D maybe TRBD1 (6 bases). Germline-derived CDR1 and CDR2 are SGHRS and YFSETQ. V shed 0 bases and J shed 1 base, with 20 bases lying between them. This CDR3 has 18 amino acids. The CDR3, as DNA: TGCGCCAGCAGCTTGGAGATGACAGGACGACGGATTTCCTACGAGCAGTACTTC. Its protein is CASSLEMTGRRISYEQYF.

In this sample, this clone turned up once. The chain couples TRBV6-5 to TRBJ2-5; 8 bases align to TRBD2. Germline loops: CDR1 MNHEY, CDR2 SVGAGI. The CDR3 is 15 residues long. V lost 2 bases and J lost 1; bases outside the gene matches: 3. The CDR3 bases are TGTGCCAGCAGTTACGGTCTAGCGGGCCAAGAGACCCAGTACTTC. This sequence encodes CASSYGLAGQETQYF.

The gene calls are TRBV30 and TRBJ2-6; D gene uncertain. V lost 5 bases, J lost 5 bases, and 7 bases lay in between. Germline V gene sequence: CDR1 GTSNPN, CDR2 SVGIG (reference sequence). This CDR3 has 12 amino acids. The DNA for the CDR3 is TGTGCCTGGCAGGCCCGGGCCAACGTCCTGACTTTC. Translated, it gives CAWQARANVLTF.

CDR3 amino acids: CASSFGARQPFNQPQHF. CDR3 DNA: TGTGCCAGCAGTTTTGGGGCTAGACAGCCATTCAATCAGCCCCAGCATTTT. The J gene is TRBJ1-5, the V gene TRBV28; D might be TRBD1 (5 bases). V gave up 3 bases and J gave up 3 bases, with 18 bases separating them. The CDR3 has 17 residues. Germline V CDR1 and CDR2: MDHEN, SYDVKM.

The chain employs TRBV6-1 and TRBJ2-1; D is ambiguous. Germline V CDR1 and CDR2: MNHNS, SASEGT. V lost 6 bases and J lost 0, with 12 bases in between. The CDR3 runs to 15 residues. The CDR3, as DNA: TGTGCCAGCAGCCTAGACCGGAGCTCCTACAATGAGCAGTTCTTC. Protein: CASSLDRSSYNEQFF.

The chain combines TRBV5-4 with TRBJ1-1; the D is unclear. Germline V gene sequence: CDR1 SGHNT, CDR2 YYREEE (reference sequence). The CDR3 spans 13 residues. V was clipped by 0 bases and J by 7 bases, with 10 bases between them. In DNA, the CDR3 is TGTGCCAGCAGCTTGGGGGCGGGTGATGAAGCTTTCTTT. Amino acids: CASSLGAGDEAFF.

In this sample, this clone turned up once. The chain links TRBV9 to TRBJ2-7, with a tentative D call TRBD2 (7 bases). Germline CDR1 is SGDLS and CDR2 is YYNGEE. The CDR3 is made up of 14 amino acids. Deletions cut 0 bases from V and 4 bases from J, with 11 bases between. In DNA form, the CDR3 reads TGTGCCAGCAGCGTAGCTAGGGGGGGGTACGAGCAGTACTTC. Protein product: CASSVARGGYEQYF.

In DNA, the CDR3 is TGTGCCAGCACCAGGACAGGGGATCAGCCCCAGCATTTT. It specifies CASTRTGDQPQHF. The V and J genes are TRBV28 and TRBJ1-5; 9 bases are shared with TRBD1. The V gene's germline CDR1 is MDHEN and CDR2 SYDVKM. The V and J ends lost 7 bases and 5 bases, in that order; junction bases with no gene match: 3. The CDR3 runs 13 residues.

The CDR3 DNA is TGTGCCAGCCGGACAGCAACTAATGAAAAACTGTTTTTT. Translation gives CASRTATNEKLFF. The V and J genes are TRBV6-6 and TRBJ1-4, with D maybe TRBD1 (6 bases). V gave up 8 bases and J gave up 0 bases, with 7 bases separating them. CDR1 and CDR2 from the germline V gene are MNHNY and SVGAGI (reference sequence). The CDR3 extends over 13 amino acids.

This chain links TRBV29-1 with TRBJ2-1, with D tentatively TRBD1 (5 bases). The V gene lost 4 bases and the J gene lost 7 bases, with 11 bases spanning the gap. The germline V gene encodes CDR1 SQVTM and CDR2 ANQGSEA. The CDR3 totals 12 residues. The CDR3 DNA reads TGCAGCGTTGCCCCAGGGAAAAATGAGCAGTTCTTC. Protein sequence: CSVAPGKNEQFF.

This chain links TRBV6-1 with TRBJ2-7; unclear D gene. The germline V gene has CDR1 MNHNS and CDR2 SASEGT. Trimming pared 3 bases from V and 3 bases from J, leaving 3 bases between. The CDR3 is 11 amino acids. The CDR3 region is CASSDSYEQYF. Written as DNA, the CDR3 is TGTGCCAGCAGTGATAGCTACGAGCAGTACTTC.

This chain joins TRBV5-1 and TRBJ1-1; 7 positions match TRBD1. The CDR3 contains 14 residues. With 3 bases clipped from V and 4 bases from J, the junction kept 6 bases outside the gene matches. Germline loops: CDR1 SGHRS, CDR2 YFSETQ. CDR3 sequence reads: CASSYSDRRTEAFF. The CDR3 bases are TGCGCCAGCAGCTACTCGGACAGGCGCACTGAAGCTTTCTTT.

The chain has TRBV9 and TRBJ2-3; no clear D. Germline V lookup: CDR1 SGDLS, CDR2 YYNGEE. V was trimmed by 3 bases and J by 2 bases, leaving 4 bases between them. The CDR3 contains 12 residues. The CDR3 DNA sequence: TGTGCCAGCAGCGCCAACACAGATACGCAGTATTTT. Its translation is CASSANTDTQYF.

The CDR3 sequence: CASSFRGGEGYTF. In DNA, the CDR3 is TGTGCCAGCAGTTTTCGCGGGGGAGAGGGCTACACCTTC. This chain uses TRBV28 with TRBJ1-2; D might be TRBD1 (5 bases). The CDR3 has 13 residues. Germline CDR1 reads MDHEN; CDR2 reads SYDVKM. V lost 3 bases to trimming and J lost 8 bases, with 13 bases between them.

As regards this clone: An end of the junction differs from the germline gene, which may be a read error. This CDR3 reads CASTDRSSHEQYF. CDR3 nucleotide sequence: TGTGCCAGCACCGACAGGTCCTCCCACGAGCAGTACTTC. The gene calls are TRBV6-5 and TRBJ2-7, with a possible D match to TRBD1 (6 bases). This CDR3 spans 13 amino acids. Per the germline V gene, CDR1 is MNHEY and CDR2 is SVGAGI.

The CDR3 DNA sequence: TGTGCCACCAGCAGGGGGACCGGGAGAGAAAAACTGTTTTTT. Residues: CATSRGTGREKLFF. The chain couples TRBV15 to TRBJ1-4; D is perhaps TRBD1 (5 bases). The CDR3 totals 14 residues. V shed 3 bases and J shed 8 bases, with 13 bases lying between them. Germline loops: CDR1 LNHNV, CDR2 YYDKDF (reference sequence).

J is TRBJ2-2 and V is TRBV6-4; TRBD2 agrees at 7 bases. Germline V gene lookup returns CDR1 MRHNA and CDR2 SNTAGT. There are 15 residues in the CDR3. The J segment lost 4 bases and the V segment lost 7 bases, leaving 9 bases of the junction unmatched. The CDR3 loop is CASKRSGGVTGELFF. The CDR3 DNA is TGTGCCAGCAAGCGGTCGGGAGGTGTCACCGGGGAGCTGTTTTTT.

V usage is TRBV4-1 and J usage is TRBJ2-1; 13 bases line up with TRBD2. Germline values: CDR1 MGHRA, CDR2 YSYEKL. Unmatched junction bases numbered 4, after V lost 0 bases and J lost 2 bases. The CDR3 is made up of 18 amino acids. This CDR3 is CASSQDRGLAGTYNEQFF. In DNA, the CDR3 is TGCGCCAGCAGCCAAGATAGGGGACTAGCGGGGACCTACAATGAGCAGTTCTTC.